The 2 T cell receptor beta chains below come from one sample, sequenced in a study of beta chain features in type 1 diabetes. The entirety of the isolated RNA underwent reverse transcription, so expressed TCRB transcripts were sequenced. Libraries were prepared by immunoSEQ multiplex PCR; TCRdb keeps only in-frame clonotypes and omits some of them. Of 400,000 or so clones listed, 10% to 15% are singletons. No antigen has been assigned to these receptors. Findings and caveats of the study: The study found moderately but significantly shorter TCRB CDR3s in all four CD4+ subsets of Type 1 diabetes patients.

Material for sequencing was naive CD4+ T cells from blood. Source of these receptors: a woman in her late teens or twenties with type 1 diabetes.

This clone was seen a few times. This rearrangement joins TRBV29-1 to TRBJ2-3; 7 bases line up with TRBD1. CDR1 is SQVTM, CDR2 ANQGSEA, per germline. V lost 7 bases and J lost 1; bases outside the gene matches: 5. The CDR3 sequence is 13 residues long. In DNA, the CDR3 is TGCAGCGCAACAGGGGTTCGCACAGATACGCAGTATTTT. Amino acids: CSATGVRTDTQYF.

A remark on this clone: Other nucleotide sequences from this sample produce the same CDR3. J is TRBJ2-7 and V is TRBV5-1; D is ambiguous. CDR1 SGHRS and CDR2 YFSETQ come from the germline V gene. The CDR3 consists of 12 residues. V lost 0 bases and J lost 4, with 5 bases in between. CDR3 in DNA: TGCGCCAGCAGCTTGGGCGGTTACGAGCAGTACTTC. This sequence encodes CASSLGGYEQYF. Filled out from reference TRBV5-1 and TRBJ2-7, the complete variable domain reads KAGVTQTPRYLIKTRGQQVTLSCSPISGHRSVSWYQQTPGQGLQFLFEYFSETQRNKGNFPGRFSGRQFSNSRSEMNVSTLELGDSALYLCASSLGGYEQYFGPGTRLTVT.